The entry that follows covers one T cell receptor (beta chain) sequence. The target antigen is unknown. These data belong to a study of CD8 T cells in ankylosing spondylitis. Findings and limits, study-wide: For ankylosing spondylitis blood, a TCR beta motif of 8 or 9 highly homologous variants appeared characteristic.

TCRdb independently ran MiXCR on the 5' RACE reads; one entry per CDR3 protein. The table lists about 450,000 distinct CDR3 sequences, around 26% of them singletons. Material: blood, either unsorted or a sorted T cell fraction (not recorded which). The TCR originated in a male donor with ankylosing spondylitis.

For the CDR3, the DNA is TGCAGTGCTAGTGCAGCGGGGGTCACAGATACGCAGTATTTT. It encodes CSASAAGVTDTQYF. This chain uses TRBV20-1 with TRBJ2-3; 8 nucleotides match TRBD2. The CDR3 runs 14 residues. CDR1 and CDR2 from the germline V gene are DFQATT and SNEGSKA (reference sequence). V dropped 3 bases and J dropped 2; count of bases not matched to a gene: 4.